The rows below give T cell receptor beta chains drawn from one sample of a study of glioma-infiltrating T cells after dendritic cell vaccination. Only in-frame clones appear in the TCRdb table, and some are missing; sequencing was by immunoSEQ multiplex PCR. The sample includes about 99,000 clones, 65% to 85% of them seen just once. This specimen consisted of blood, obtained after dendritic cell vaccination. These receptors originate from a human donor with glioblastoma. CDR3s include the opening cysteine and the closing phenylalanine or tryptophan. The D gene is left open where the match is weak. Size tells how often a clone was seen (once, few, many) or the class of an expanded clone, and some rows leave it out.

j_call d_call v_call clone_size cdr3_nt cdr3_aa
TRBJ2-7 . TRBV6-5 . TGTGCCAGCAAGGCAGGCCTGGTCTCCTACGAGCAGTACTTC CASKAGLVSYEQYF
TRBJ2-1 TRBD2 TRBV11-2 . TGTGCCAGCAGCACCGGACTAGTCAATGAGCAGTTCTTC CASSTGLVNEQFF
TRBJ1-1 . TRBV6-6 once TGTGCCAGCAGTTTTACTCGGGGGGAGACTGAAGCTTTCTTT CASSFTRGETEAFF
TRBJ1-1 . TRBV1 . TGCACCAGCAGCCAAGATCGGTGGGGACAGGGGCCCGGGGGCACTGAAGCTTTCTTT CTSSQDRWGQGPGGTEAFF
TRBJ1-5 TRBD1 TRBV2 . TGTGCCAGCAGTGTAAACTGGGACAGCCCCCCGGGTCCCCAGCATTTT CASSVNWDSPPGPQHF
TRBJ1-4 TRBD1 TRBV7-9 . TGTGCCAGCAGCTCGGGACAGTTAAATGAAAAACTGTTTTTT CASSSGQLNEKLFF
TRBJ1-1 TRBD1 TRBV2 . TGTGCCAGCAGTCCGGACAGGGGCCACTCAATGAACACTGAAGCTTTCTTT CASSPDRGHSMNTEAFF
TRBJ1-1 TRBD1 TRBV5-1 . TGCGCCAGCAGCCCCGCGACAGGGTTGTTCACTGAAGCTTTCTTT CASSPATGLFTEAFF
TRBJ1-2 TRBD1 TRBV6-1 . TGTGCCAGTCGGACAGGGGTGACTAATGGCTACACCTTC CASRTGVTNGYTF
TRBJ1-4 TRBD1 TRBV5-1 once TGCGCCAGTACCCAGGGGGGCACTAATGAAAAACTGTTTTTT CASTQGGTNEKLFF
TRBJ1-1 TRBD1 TRBV7-6 . TGTGCCAGCAGCTTAACTTCCGGGACAGGGAGGGGACCCTACACTGAAGCTTTCTTT CASSLTSGTGRGPYTEAFF
TRBJ1-2 TRBD1 TRBV6-5 . TGTGCCAGCAGTTACTCGCGGACAGGGGGATACTATGGCTACACCTTC CASSYSRTGGYYGYTF
TRBJ2-7 TRBD1 TRBV18 . TGTGCCAGCTCACCCCAGGGGGACAGGGGGCGAGAGCAGTACTTC CASSPQGDRGREQYF
TRBJ1-2 . TRBV6-5 . TGTGCCAGCAGATTTCAGGGTGGTGGCTACACCTTC CASRFQGGGYTF
TRBJ1-1 . TRBV9 . TGTGCCAGCAGCCCAGGATCACCCCGGGGCACTGAAGCTTTCTTT CASSPGSPRGTEAFF
TRBJ2-7 . TRBV9 . TGTGCCAGCAGCCCCCACAGCTTTCGGGGCGAGCAGTACTTC CASSPHSFRGEQYF
TRBJ1-1 TRBD1 TRBV5-1 . TGCGCCAGCAGCTTGGTTCAGGGGGCGAACACTGAAGCTTTCTTT CASSLVQGANTEAFF
TRBJ2-1 TRBD2 TRBV5-4 . TGTGCCAGCAGCTCCCCCGGGACTAGCGGGGGAAATGAGCAGTTCTTC CASSSPGTSGGNEQFF
TRBJ2-7 . TRBV18 . TGTGCCAGCTCACCAGGGGCCCAGGGCGAGCAGTACTTC CASSPGAQGEQYF
TRBJ2-7 . TRBV27 . TGTGCCAGCAGTTTATCCGGGTCCTACGAGCAGTACTTC CASSLSGSYEQYF
TRBJ2-2 . TRBV29-1 . TGCAGCGTTAGGGGCGGCAGGCCCTCCAAAACGAACACCGGGGAGCTGTTTTTT CSVRGGRPSKTNTGELFF
TRBJ2-1 TRBD2 TRBV19 . TGTGCCAGTAGTTCACACCCGACTAGCGGCACGAAAAGAAATGAGCAGTTCTTC CASSSHPTSGTKRNEQFF
TRBJ1-3 TRBD1 TRBV9 . TGTGCCAGCAGCTTCAACTCGGGACAGGGATTCTCTGGAAACACCATATATTTT CASSFNSGQGFSGNTIYF
TRBJ2-7 TRBD1 TRBV5-1 . TGCGCCAGCAGCTTCCTACCCTCAGGACAGGGGTACGAGCAGTACTTC CASSFLPSGQGYEQYF
TRBJ2-6 . TRBV6-4 . TGTGCTTGGGAGGTAACGGGGGCCAACGTCCTGACTTTC CAWEVTGANVLTF
TRBJ2-7 . TRBV4-2 few TGTGCCAGCAGCCAAGACAGGGGAGGGTTTTACGAGCAGTACTTC CASSQDRGGFYEQYF
TRBJ1-1 TRBD1 TRBV10-3 few TGTGCCATCAGTCAACAGGGGGCTTTCACTGAAGCTTTCTTT CAISQQGAFTEAFF
TRBJ2-1 . TRBV7-3 few TGTGCCAGCAGCTCCGTAGGGGGATTAACCCACAATGAGCAGTTCTTC CASSSVGGLTHNEQFF
TRBJ2-6 TRBD1 TRBV18 once TGTGCCAGCTCTGCAACCGGGACAGGCGTCTCTGGGGCCAACGTCCTGACTTTC CASSATGTGVSGANVLTF
TRBJ2-1 . TRBV7-3 once TGTGCCAGCAGTTCCACCTACGGACAGGAGCAGTTCTTC CASSSTYGQEQFF
TRBJ1-2 . TRBV6-5 . TGTGCCAGCAGCACTGCTAGGGCAGGGAGGGGCTACACCTTC CASSTARAGRGYTF
TRBJ2-1 . TRBV11-3 . TGTGCCAGCAGCTTAGACATGACTAGGGACTACAATGAGCAGTTCTTC CASSLDMTRDYNEQFF
TRBJ2-7 TRBD1 TRBV18 . TGTGCCAGCTCACCACCAAATAAGGATTGGCGGACAGGGGGCTACGAGCAGTACTTC CASSPPNKDWRTGGYEQYF
TRBJ2-2 TRBD1 TRBV30 . TGTGCCTGGGGGACAGACAACACCGGGGAGCTGTTTTTT CAWGTDNTGELFF
TRBJ2-1 TRBD2 TRBV2 . TGTGCCAGCAGTGATAGCGGGAGAGGCGGAGGCAATGAGCAGTTCTTC CASSDSGRGGGNEQFF
TRBJ1-1 . TRBV6-5 few TGTGCCAGCAGCCGCGGATGGAACACTGAAGCTTTCTTT CASSRGWNTEAFF
TRBJ1-1 . TRBV15 . TGTGCCACCAGCAGAGAGTGGGGGGGCTTGGTAAATGCTGAAGCTTTCTTT CATSREWGGLVNAEAFF
TRBJ2-2 . TRBV6-1 . TGTGCCAGCAGGGGGGGACTGACCCAGGGTGGGGAGCTGTTTTTT CASRGGLTQGGELFF
TRBJ2-3 . TRBV7-9 . TGTGCCAGCAGCTCAGTAACAGATACGCAGTATTTT CASSSVTDTQYF
TRBJ2-1 . TRBV21-1 . TGTGCCAGCAACCCCGACCCCGGACAGGGAGCCTACAATGAGCAGTTCTTC CASNPDPGQGAYNEQFF
TRBJ2-3 TRBD2 TRBV7-3 . TGTGCCAGCAGCCCACTAGCGGGAGGAGTCACGCAGTATTTT CASSPLAGGVTQYF
TRBJ2-1 TRBD2 TRBV5-1 . TGCGCCAGCAGCATTGTAGCGGGGAATCACAATGAGCAGTTCTTC CASSIVAGNHNEQFF
TRBJ2-6 TRBD1 TRBV27 . TGTGCCAGCAGCCGAGTCGCTGGGACAGGGTTATCTGGGGCCAACGTCCTGACTTTC CASSRVAGTGLSGANVLTF
TRBJ1-2 TRBD1 TRBV5-4 . TGTGCCAGCAGCTTGGGGCAGGGGGCCTTCGTAGGCTATGGCTACACCTTC CASSLGQGAFVGYGYTF
TRBJ1-4 . TRBV27 . TGTGCCAGCAGCCCGTGGTCGGGGGGCAAGGAAAAACTGTTTTTT CASSPWSGGKEKLFF
TRBJ2-7 . TRBV11-2 . TGTGCCAGCAGTCCCTGGACAGCGATGACCTACGAGCAGTACTTC CASSPWTAMTYEQYF
TRBJ2-1 TRBD2 TRBV5-1 . TGCGCCAGCAGCATTAGCGGGTGGGGGAACAATGAGCAGTTCTTC CASSISGWGNNEQFF
TRBJ1-1 . TRBV19 . TGTGCCAGTAGTTCCACAGGGAGGAACACTGAAGCTTTCTTT CASSSTGRNTEAFF
TRBJ1-2 TRBD1 TRBV10-3 . TGTGCCATCAGTGAGGTCGCTCAGGGGGCGGGCTACACCTTC CAISEVAQGAGYTF
TRBJ2-7 TRBD2 TRBV19 . TGTGCCAGTAGTCTGACTAGCGTTAGCTCCTACGAGCAGTACTTC CASSLTSVSSYEQYF